Listed here are 27 T cell receptor beta chains from one sample, sequenced in a study of CXCR3-negative and CXCR3-positive naive CD8 T cells. The authors made the TRB cDNA libraries by 5' RACE using UMI labels. TCRdb re-analyzed the 5' RACE reads; it lists each CDR3 protein once, without DNA. Its table lists about 56,000 distinct CDR3 sequences. Sequencing was performed on memory CD8+ T cells from blood. These receptor sequences come from a human donor in good health. Some clones in this sample may be carry-over from other donors' samples.

The chain uses TRBV5-1 and TRBJ2-1; TCRdb proposes TRBD1, but this gene call is untestable without DNA. The germline V gene encodes CDR1 SGHRS and CDR2 YFSETQ. CDR3 size: 18 residues. The CDR3 spells CASSPSPSGVKATSEQFF.

V usage is TRBV10-3 and J usage is TRBJ2-1; as DNA is missing, the TRBD2 call by TCRdb cannot be tested. Germline V gene lookup returns CDR1 ENHRY and CDR2 SYGVKD. CDR3 length: 13 residues. The CDR3 region is CADPSEAPNEQFF.

The chain carries TRBV5-5 and TRBJ2-7; with no DNA, the TCRdb D assignment of TRBD1 cannot be verified. The V gene's germline CDR1 is SGHKS and CDR2 YYEKEE (reference sequence). This CDR3 region has 14 residues. The CDR3 spells CASSDRGQRYEQYF.

The chain recombines TRBV29-1 with TRBJ2-3; lacking DNA, the TRBD2 call made by TCRdb goes unchecked. This CDR3 comprises 14 residues. CDR1 SQVTM and CDR2 ANQGSEA come from the germline V gene. CDR3 in amino acids: CSVAFSGRTDTQYF.

The CDR3 here is CAISEPAAGDSDIQYF. The chain employs TRBV10-3 and TRBJ2-4; the D call from TCRdb, TRBD1, cannot be confirmed without DNA. This CDR3 contains 16 residues. The germline gives CDR1 ENHRY, CDR2 SYGVKD.

The rearrangement links TRBV4-3 to TRBJ2-7. Germline loops: CDR1 LGHNA, CDR2 YSLEER. The CDR3 covers 16 residues. The CDR3 region is CAGSQDGSGSSYEQYF.

This chain joins TRBV11-2 and TRBJ2-1. Germline assignment: CDR1 SGHAT and CDR2 FQNNGV. The CDR3 contains 14 residues. The CDR3 loop is CASSPRWGGNEQFF.

V usage is TRBV6-6 and J usage is TRBJ1-2; TCRdb proposes TRBD1, but this gene call is untestable without DNA. The CDR3 runs to 17 residues. Germline CDR1 and CDR2: MNHNY and SVGAGI (reference sequence). The CDR3 loop is CASSYIGTGGLEEGYTF.

This chain joins TRBV29-1 and TRBJ2-5; TCRdb reports TRBD1, a call that lacks DNA to check it against. Germline V gene sequence: CDR1 SQVTM, CDR2 ANQGSEA. The CDR3 covers 16 residues. CDR3 sequence: CSVEDLRTGDQETQYF.

The rearrangement links TRBV15 to TRBJ1-5; TCRdb proposes TRBD1, but this gene call is untestable without DNA. The germline CDR1 and CDR2 sequences are LNHNV and YYDKDF (reference sequence). The CDR3 extends over 14 amino acids. The CDR3 loop reads CATANRGSNQPQHF.

This chain links TRBV12-5 with TRBJ1-2. The CDR3 loop spans 14 amino acids. Looked up from germline, CDR1 is LGHNT and CDR2 is FRNRAP. The CDR3 here is CASGLLSSNYGYTF.

The chain carries TRBV12-3 or TRBV12-4 and TRBJ2-5; with no DNA, the TCRdb D assignment of TRBD2 cannot be verified. This CDR3 has 15 residues. This chain's CDR3 is CASSGDPGGKETQYF.

The chain uses TRBV7-6 and TRBJ2-7. Germline V gene lookup returns CDR1 SGHVS and CDR2 FNYEAQ. The CDR3 is 16 residues long. CDR3 protein: CASSLASHLLPNEQYF.

V and J are TRBV5-6 and TRBJ2-7; the D call from TCRdb, TRBD1, cannot be confirmed without DNA. This CDR3 region has 15 residues. Germline CDR1 reads SGHDT; CDR2 reads YYEEEE. CDR3 amino acids: CASSLNGFPPYEQYF.

The gene calls are TRBV28 and TRBJ2-7; the D call of TRBD1 rests on TCRdb alone, since no DNA is present to check it. Germline CDR1 reads MDHEN; CDR2 reads SYDVKM. The CDR3 runs to 15 residues. CDR3: CASSLRTVEGYEQYF.

This chain connects TRBV7-9 to TRBJ2-1; TCRdb picks TRBD1, but there is no DNA to check that call. This CDR3 spans 13 amino acids. Germline V CDR1 and CDR2: SEHNR, FQNEAQ (reference sequence). Here the CDR3 reads CAPGGSSYNEQFF.

The genes are TRBV7-9 and TRBJ1-1. CDR3 length equals 13 residues. Germline loops: CDR1 SEHNR, CDR2 FQNEAQ (reference sequence). CDR3: CASSATEEAEAFF.

V is TRBV20-1 and J is TRBJ2-1; TCRdb indicates TRBD1, and absent DNA this call remains unverified. This CDR3 region has 17 residues. CDR1 and CDR2 (germline): DFQATT, SNEGSKA (reference sequence). CDR3 in amino acids: CSASFPSGEFFSNEQFF.

The V and J genes are TRBV4-2 and TRBJ2-7; TCRdb calls TRBD2, which cannot be checked without DNA. CDR1 is LGHNA and CDR2 is YNFKEQ in the germline V gene. CDR3 length equals 14 residues. CDR3 sequence reads: CASSPNLERYEQYF.

The chain couples TRBV6-5 to TRBJ2-1; as DNA is missing, the TRBD2 call by TCRdb cannot be tested. This CDR3 has 14 amino acids. Germline CDR1 is MNHEY and CDR2 is SVGAGI. The CDR3 loop reads CASSYLADYNEQFF.

The chain links TRBV29-1 to TRBJ2-1; the D gene TCRdb calls, TRBD2, cannot be checked with no DNA. The CDR3 covers 16 residues. Germline CDR1 is SQVTM and CDR2 is ANQGSEA. This chain's CDR3 is CSVDPRGSSGVNEQFF.

The chain recombines TRBV6-5 with TRBJ2-7; the D call of TRBD1 rests on TCRdb alone, since no DNA is present to check it. This CDR3 comprises 15 residues. The germline V gene has CDR1 MNHEY and CDR2 SVGAGI. CDR3 sequence: CASSYSTGSSYEQYF.

The V gene is TRBV5-6, the J gene TRBJ2-7; TCRdb's D call, TRBD1, is unchecked because there is no DNA. The germline V gene has CDR1 SGHDT and CDR2 YYEEEE. The CDR3 has 13 residues. The chain's CDR3 is CASGFSDSYEQYF.

The rearrangement joins TRBV7-2 to TRBJ2-1. Germline V gene lookup returns CDR1 SGHTA and CDR2 FQGNSA. The CDR3 is 12 residues long. The CDR3 loop reads CASSDPYNEQFF.

This CDR3 reads CASSPGGDYNEQFF. The chain links TRBV11-3 to TRBJ2-1; the D call from TCRdb, TRBD1, cannot be confirmed without DNA. Germline V gene lookup returns CDR1 SGHNT and CDR2 YENEEA. There are 14 residues in the CDR3.

The genes are TRBV7-9 and TRBJ2-3; TCRdb picks TRBD1, but there is no DNA to check that call. The CDR3 covers 14 residues. In germline, CDR1 is SEHNR, CDR2 FQNEAQ (reference sequence). The CDR3 loop reads CASSSDWGTDTQYF.

The chain employs TRBV6-5 and TRBJ1-1. CDR1 MNHEY and CDR2 SVGAGI come from the germline V gene. This CDR3 is 16 amino acids long. Here the CDR3 reads CASSYSFLLLGTEAFF.